This T cell receptor (beta chain) was sequenced in a study of tumor-infiltrating lymphocytes in glioblastoma multiforme. Worth noting for this clonotype: Germline is not matched at one junction end, which may reflect a read error.

Three nested ARM-PCR rounds with V-beta and C-beta primers built TCRB libraries. TCRdb re-analysed the multiplex PCR reads in MiXCR, keeping a single row per CDR3 protein. The sample records about 11,000 distinct CDR3 sequences, 71% being singletons. CDR3 size: 15 residues. Germline CDR1 MNHEY, CDR2 SVGEGT. The sequencing input was brain tumor tissue. This chain joins TRBV6-2 or TRBV6-3 and TRBJ2-7, with 7 positions matching TRBD1. This TCR was recovered from a male donor with glioblastoma. The chain's CDR3 is CASSYNGQAPYKQYF. CDR3 nucleotides: TGTGCCAGCAGTTACAATGGACAGGCCCCCTACAAGCAGTACTTC.